This T cell receptor (beta chain) appears in the sequencing data of a study of cytomegalovirus exposure and HLA in healthy donors. General study results and limits: Analysis was carried out at a later point, and it linked a missense DCLRE1C variant to TCR beta V- and J-gene trimming.

As for this clone: Its antigen is as yet unknown.

Vbeta (60) and Jbeta (13) primers were used in the PCR. Profiling relied on immunoSEQ multiplex PCR, and the TCRdb table lists in-frame clones only, not all of them. Of about 140,000 clones in the sample, 75% were seen once. The trim removed 3 bases at V and 6 bases at J, leaving 2 bases unmatched. This CDR3 has 13 amino acids. The germline V gene encodes CDR1 LNHDA and CDR2 SQIVND (reference sequence). The receptor was derived from a middle-aged man in good health and CMV-seronegative. The chain is built from TRBV19 and TRBJ2-3; 8 bases agree with TRBD2. The source material was PBMCs. This CDR3 reads CASSIQRGDTQYF. For the CDR3, the DNA is TGTGCCAGTAGTATCCAGCGGGGGGATACGCAGTATTTT.